This T cell receptor (beta chain) comes out of a study of blood T cell repertoires in COVID-19. CDR1 is MNHEY, CDR2 SVGAGI, per germline. The CDR3 length is 12 residues. V lost 10 bases and J 3 bases, leaving 9 bases between the germline ends. The assay was immunoSEQ multiplex PCR, and TCRdb's table has in-frame clones only and misses some. The table records some 65,000 clones, approximately 84% of them present only once. The genes are TRBV6-5 and TRBJ2-2; D is unclear. Sequencing was carried out using peripheral blood. This sequence originates from a man aged 40-50 years with COVID-19, enrolled during active disease. The DNA for the CDR3 is TGTGCCACCCGCCGGTACACCGGGGAGCTGTTTTTT. It codes for CATRRYTGELFF.